These T cell receptor beta chains were read from a single sample in a study of T cells in Graves' hyperthyroidism and ophthalmopathy. One entry per CDR3 protein, called by TCRdb with MiXCR from the multiplex PCR reads. The repertoire holds over 250,000 distinct CDR3 sequences, approximately 14% seen once, with roughly 35% in the top ten. Sequencing was performed on blood. The receptors come from a woman between 35 and 50 years old with Graves' ophthalmopathy. Both conserved end residues are part of each CDR3. Fields, in order: D gene, V gene, J gene, clone size, CDR3 protein, CDR3 DNA. A D gene is named only where the DNA matches it firmly. Rows may omit the clone size; those that give it use once, few, many or a size class.

>NA|TRBV5-1|TRBJ2-3|NA
CASSLGRGGGTDTQYF
TGCGCCAGCAGCTTGGGTCGTGGCGGGGGCACAGATACGCAGTATTTT
>NA|TRBV6-2/TRBV6-3|TRBJ1-5|many
CASSPVGVEQPQHF
TGTGCCAGCAGCCCCGTAGGGGTTGAACAGCCCCAGCATTTT
>TRBD1|TRBV3-1|TRBJ2-3|few
CASSHPHRGQGSTDTQYF
TGTGCCAGCAGCCACCCCCACAGGGGCCAGGGAAGCACAGATACGCAGTATTTT
>TRBD1|TRBV19|TRBJ1-5|NA
CASTRDRETNHQPQHF
TGTGCCAGTACCAGGGACAGGGAGACAAACCATCAGCCCCAGCATTTT
>NA|TRBV11-2|TRBJ2-5|many
CASSLVPGAQETQYF
TGTGCCAGCAGCTTAGTACCGGGGGCACAAGAGACCCAGTACTTC
>NA|TRBV6-1|TRBJ2-7|many
CASSPAPFLTARSSYEQYF
TGTGCCAGCAGTCCCGCCCCCTTCTTGACAGCGAGGAGCTCCTACGAGCAGTACTTC
>NA|TRBV6-1|TRBJ1-5|many
CASSQHVEQPQHF
TGTGCCAGCAGTCAACACGTAGAGCAGCCCCAGCATTTT
>TRBD2|TRBV7-6|TRBJ2-5|few
CASSLETSGETQYF
TGTGCCAGCAGCTTAGAGACTAGCGGAGAGACCCAGTACTTC
>NA|TRBV12-3/TRBV12-4|TRBJ2-3|many
CASSLSGSTTDTQYF
TGTGCCAGCAGTTTATCGGGCTCAACCACAGATACGCAGTATTTT
>NA|TRBV20-1|TRBJ2-6|NA
CSARSIIGQPSSGANVLTF
TGCAGTGCCAGATCAATCATTGGACAGCCTTCCTCTGGGGCCAACGTCCTGACTTTC
>NA|TRBV11-2|TRBJ2-7|NA
CASSLGWTGNEQYF
TGTGCCAGCAGCTTGGGATGGACCGGGAACGAGCAGTACTTC
>NA|TRBV5-1|TRBJ2-7|many
CASSLTGPSYEQYF
TGCGCCAGCAGCTTGACAGGGCCCTCCTACGAGCAGTACTTC
>TRBD2|TRBV28|TRBJ2-5|NA
CASSTGASGSQETQYF
TGTGCCAGCAGCACCGGGGCTAGCGGGAGCCAAGAGACCCAGTACTTC
>TRBD2|TRBV7-9|TRBJ2-1|NA
CASSDGRGEQFF
TGTGCCAGCAGCGACGGGAGGGGCGAGCAGTTCTTC
>TRBD1|TRBV11-1|TRBJ1-2|many
CASSGDRLYGYTF
TGTGCCAGCAGCGGGGACAGGTTGTATGGCTACACCTTC
>TRBD1|TRBV28|TRBJ2-5|many
CASSPWGQQETQYF
TGTGCCAGCAGCCCCTGGGGACAGCAAGAGACCCAGTACTTC
>TRBD1|TRBV7-9|TRBJ1-2|many
CASSIQGSYGYTF
TGTGCCAGCAGCATACAGGGGAGCTATGGCTACACCTTC
>NA|TRBV5-5|TRBJ2-7|many
CASSLGGREQYF
TGTGCCAGCAGCTTGGGGGGGAGGGAGCAGTACTTC
>NA|TRBV5-1|TRBJ2-2|NA
CASSLVVESGELFF
TGCGCCAGCAGCTTGGTCGTGGAATCCGGGGAGCTGTTTTTT
>NA|TRBV24-1|TRBJ1-2|few
CATSEGNGYTF
TGTGCCACCAGTGAGGGGAATGGCTACACCTTC
>NA|TRBV6-1|TRBJ1-1|many
CASSAQRPMAFGEAFF
TGTGCCAGCAGTGCACAGAGACCCATGGCTTTTGGTGAAGCTTTCTTT
>TRBD1|TRBV19|TRBJ1-1|many
CASGQALGNTEAFF
TGTGCCAGCGGACAGGCACTAGGGAACACTGAAGCTTTCTTT
>NA|TRBV6-1|TRBJ2-1|many
CASSELGSVFF
TGTGCCAGCAGTGAACTGGGGAGCGTGTTCTTC
>NA|TRBV5-1|TRBJ1-3|few
CASSLGDLSAATIYF
TGCGCCAGCAGCTTGGGAGACCTATCCGCCGCCACCATATATTTT
>NA|TRBV19|TRBJ1-2|few
CASSSRPGHQNGYTF
TGTGCCAGTAGTTCGCGGCCGGGACACCAGAATGGCTACACCTTC
>TRBD1|TRBV12-3/TRBV12-4|TRBJ1-2|many
CASSLQGIGGYTF
TGTGCCAGCAGTCTACAGGGGATCGGTGGCTACACCTTC